This is a list of T cell receptor beta chains from one sample in a study of CD8 T cells in Susac syndrome. Via MiXCR, TCRdb re-called the immunoSEQ multiplex PCR reads, giving one row per CDR3 protein. The sample holds 100,000 to 150,000 distinct CDR3 sequences, 90% to 95% seen once. Source material: CD4+ T cells from PBMCs. The source of these receptors is a human donor with multiple sclerosis. Both conserved end residues are part of each CDR3. D genes are given only for firm matches. Not every row has a clone size; where given, it reads once, few, many or a size class.

j_call	clone_size	v_call	cdr3_length	d_call	cdr3_aa	cdr3_nt
TRBJ1-3	-	TRBV15	17	-	CATSRDYRRGSGNTIYF	TGTGCCACCAGCAGAGATTACCGCAGGGGCTCTGGAAACACCATATATTTT
TRBJ2-5	-	TRBV29-1	13	TRBD2	CSVPSGSQETQYF	TGCAGCGTTCCTAGCGGGTCTCAAGAGACCCAGTACTTC
TRBJ1-3	-	TRBV27	15	-	CASSSTALSGNTIYF	TGTGCCAGCAGTTCGACCGCGCTCTCTGGAAACACCATATATTTT
TRBJ2-7	-	TRBV20-1	11	-	CSVKGAYEQYF	TGCAGTGTTAAGGGGGCCTACGAGCAGTACTTC
TRBJ1-1	-	TRBV23-1	14	-	CASRYGYMNTEAFF	TGCGCCAGCAGGTACGGATACATGAACACTGAAGCTTTCTTT
TRBJ1-5	-	TRBV7-2	13	-	CASSVVSNQPQHF	TGTGCCAGCAGTGTTGTCAGCAATCAGCCCCAGCATTTT
TRBJ1-1	-	TRBV7-9	13	TRBD1	CASSDRGPTEAFF	TGTGCCAGCAGCGACAGGGGGCCCACTGAAGCTTTCTTT
TRBJ2-1	-	TRBV20-1	17	-	CSASPDYWSGVGNEQFF	TGCAGTGCTAGTCCCGACTATTGGAGTGGGGTTGGTAATGAGCAGTTCTTC
TRBJ2-5	-	TRBV19	15	-	CASSSPGKRAETQYF	TGTGCCAGTAGTTCACCGGGGAAAAGGGCGGAGACCCAGTACTTC
TRBJ2-5	-	TRBV4-1	14	-	CASSQKARGETQYF	TGCGCCAGCAGCCAGAAGGCCAGGGGAGAGACCCAGTACTTC
TRBJ2-2	-	TRBV7-9	15	TRBD1	CASSIDRANTGELFF	TGTGCCAGCAGCATCGACAGGGCGAACACCGGGGAGCTGTTTTTT
TRBJ1-2	-	TRBV7-9	16	-	CASSLAFQYLGYGYTF	TGTGCCAGCAGCTTAGCTTTTCAGTACCTAGGGTATGGCTACACCTTC
TRBJ2-2	-	TRBV30	14	-	CAWSSVGRPGELFF	TGTGCCTGGAGTAGCGTGGGGCGGCCCGGGGAGCTGTTTTTT
TRBJ1-6	-	TRBV7-6	17	TRBD1	CASSLNLGTGAGSPLHF	TGTGCCAGCAGCTTAAATCTCGGGACAGGGGCTGGGTCACCCCTCCACTTT
TRBJ2-4	-	TRBV20-1	13	TRBD2	CSANGGVRVIQYF	TGCAGTGCTAACGGGGGGGTGCGGGTTATTCAGTACTTC
TRBJ1-3	-	TRBV12-3/TRBV12-4	11	-	CASSLRNTIYF	TGTGCCAGCAGTTTAAGGAACACCATATATTTT
TRBJ2-2	-	TRBV14	15	TRBD1	CASSLRTGVTGELFF	TGTGCCAGCAGTCTCCGGACAGGCGTAACCGGGGAGCTGTTTTTT
TRBJ1-1	-	TRBV18	12	-	CASSRTATEAFF	TGTGCCAGCTCAAGGACAGCTACTGAAGCTTTCTTT
TRBJ2-1	-	TRBV30	8	-	CAWAEQFF	TGTGCCTGGGCGGAGCAGTTCTTC
TRBJ1-1	-	TRBV19	13	TRBD1	CASGQGAPTEAFF	TGTGCCAGTGGTCAGGGGGCTCCCACTGAAGCTTTCTTT
TRBJ1-2	-	TRBV29-1	14	-	CSAQGLGGTGGYTF	TGCAGCGCCCAAGGGTTAGGGGGGACTGGAGGCTACACCTTC
TRBJ2-5	-	TRBV29-1	14	TRBD1	CSVSSGTGQETQYF	TGCAGCGTTTCTTCCGGGACAGGGCAAGAGACCCAGTACTTC
TRBJ1-6	-	TRBV30	13	-	CAWRKENNSPLHF	TGTGCCTGGAGGAAGGAGAATAATTCACCCCTCCACTTT
TRBJ1-3	-	TRBV9	16	-	CASSVVENYSGNTIYF	TGTGCCAGCAGCGTAGTGGAGAACTACTCTGGAAACACCATATATTTT
TRBJ2-7	-	TRBV7-9	14	-	CASSLTTLSYEQYF	TGTGCCAGCAGCCTAACGACACTCTCCTACGAGCAGTACTTC
TRBJ1-1	-	TRBV5-1	13	-	CASSPGERTEAFF	TGCGCCAGCAGCCCGGGGGAGCGGACTGAAGCTTTCTTT
TRBJ2-1	once	TRBV5-4	16	-	CASSRPGSLSYNEQFF	TGTGCCAGCAGCAGACCCGGGTCCCTCTCCTACAATGAGCAGTTCTTC
TRBJ1-6	-	TRBV19	14	-	CASSLGERDSPLHF	TGTGCCAGTAGCTTAGGGGAAAGGGATTCACCCCTCCACTTT
TRBJ1-1	few	TRBV5-1	13	TRBD1	CASSYGTDTEAFF	TGCGCCAGCAGCTACGGGACAGACACTGAAGCTTTCTTT
TRBJ2-1	-	TRBV5-1	16	TRBD2	CASSPGGVSSYNEQFF	TGCGCCAGCAGCCCCGGGGGGGTTAGCTCCTACAATGAGCAGTTCTTC
TRBJ2-3	once	TRBV20-1	17	TRBD2	CSARDPSSGGRGDTQYF	TGCAGTGCTAGAGACCCTTCTAGCGGGGGGCGCGGGGATACGCAGTATTTT
TRBJ2-5	-	TRBV18	15	-	CASSPPAGYQETQYF	TGTGCCAGCTCACCACCCGCCGGGTACCAAGAGACCCAGTACTTC
TRBJ1-2	-	TRBV4-2	14	TRBD1	CASSQEDRIPGYTF	TGTGCCAGCAGCCAAGAGGACAGGATTCCTGGCTACACCTTC
TRBJ1-4	-	TRBV20-1	13	TRBD1	CSASRQGHEKLFF	TGCAGTGCTAGCCGACAGGGACACGAAAAACTGTTTTTT
TRBJ1-4	once	TRBV20-1	15	-	CSARDQRGGDEKLFF	TGCAGTGCTAGAGATCAGAGGGGAGGCGATGAAAAACTGTTTTTT
TRBJ2-1	-	TRBV12-3/TRBV12-4	15	-	CASRRTTTKDVEQFF	TGTGCCAGCAGGCGAACTACCACCAAAGATGTTGAGCAGTTCTTC
TRBJ1-2	-	TRBV20-1	16	-	CSARDSPARRPYGYTF	TGCAGTGCTAGAGATTCTCCAGCGAGAAGGCCCTATGGCTACACCTTC
TRBJ1-5	-	TRBV9	14	-	CASSRGLIDQPQHF	TGTGCCAGCTCGCGGGGACTCATCGATCAGCCCCAGCATTTT
TRBJ1-2	-	TRBV4-1	21	-	CASSQDLGARQDPLANYGYTF	TGCGCCAGCAGCCAAGATCTTGGGGCCAGACAGGATCCTCTAGCTAACTATGGCTACACCTTC
TRBJ1-2	once	TRBV5-1	13	-	CASSLDPGDGYTF	TGCGCCAGCAGCTTGGACCCAGGGGATGGCTACACCTTC
TRBJ1-2	-	TRBV7-9	16	-	CASNSERGWFNYGYTF	TGTGCCAGCAACTCTGAGAGGGGATGGTTTAACTATGGCTACACCTTC